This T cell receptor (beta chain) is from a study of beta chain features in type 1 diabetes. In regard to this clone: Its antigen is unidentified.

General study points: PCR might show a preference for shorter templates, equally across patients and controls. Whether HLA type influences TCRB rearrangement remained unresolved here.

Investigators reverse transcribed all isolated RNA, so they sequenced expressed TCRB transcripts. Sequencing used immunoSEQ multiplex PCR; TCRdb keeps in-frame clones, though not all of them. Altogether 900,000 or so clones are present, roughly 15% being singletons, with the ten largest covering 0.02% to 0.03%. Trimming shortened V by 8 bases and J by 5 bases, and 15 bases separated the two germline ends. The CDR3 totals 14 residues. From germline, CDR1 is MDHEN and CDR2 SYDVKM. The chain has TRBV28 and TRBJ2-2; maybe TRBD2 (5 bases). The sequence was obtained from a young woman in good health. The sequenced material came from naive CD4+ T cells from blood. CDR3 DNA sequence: TGTGCCAGCTACGAGGACCGAGGGACCGGGGAGCTGTTTTTT. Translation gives CASYEDRGTGELFF.